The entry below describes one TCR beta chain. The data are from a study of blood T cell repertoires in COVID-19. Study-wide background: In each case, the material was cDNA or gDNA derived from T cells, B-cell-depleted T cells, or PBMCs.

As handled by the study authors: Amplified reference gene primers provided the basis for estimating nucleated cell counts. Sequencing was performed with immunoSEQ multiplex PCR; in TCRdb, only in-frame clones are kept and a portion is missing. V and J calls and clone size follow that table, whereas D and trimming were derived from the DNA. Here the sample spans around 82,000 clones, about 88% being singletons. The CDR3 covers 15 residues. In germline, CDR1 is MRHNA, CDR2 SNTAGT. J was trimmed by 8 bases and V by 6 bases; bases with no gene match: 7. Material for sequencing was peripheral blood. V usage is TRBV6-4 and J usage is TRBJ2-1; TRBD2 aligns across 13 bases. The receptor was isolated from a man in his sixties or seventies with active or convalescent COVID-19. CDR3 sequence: CASSRGTSGEYEQFF. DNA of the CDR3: TGTGCCAGCAGCCGCGGGACTAGCGGGGAGTATGAGCAGTTCTTC.